Listed below are T cell receptor beta chains from one sample, sequenced in a study of blood T cell repertoires in COVID-19. Libraries were prepared by immunoSEQ multiplex PCR; TCRdb keeps only in-frame clonotypes and omits some of them. Among some 80,000 clones, under 85% were seen once, and the ten largest hold approximately 9.1%. Sequencing used peripheral blood. These receptors came from a human donor in a cohort sampled during active COVID-19. Both conserved end residues are part of each CDR3. A D gene is named only where the DNA matches it firmly. A clone size is listed for some rows: how often the clone was seen (once, few, many), or a class if it is expanded.

J gene: TRBJ2-2; D gene: NA; V gene: TRBV7-9; clone size: NA; CDR3 DNA: TGTGCCAGCCCCCTCCGGGGCAGGGGGAACACCGGGGAGCTGTTTTTT; CDR3 protein: CASPLRGRGNTGELFF
J gene: TRBJ1-2; D gene: NA; V gene: TRBV30; clone size: once; CDR3 DNA: TGTGCCTGGAGTGTACCAGATGGCTACACCTTC; CDR3 protein: CAWSVPDGYTF
J gene: TRBJ2-7; D gene: TRBD2; V gene: TRBV4-1; clone size: NA; CDR3 DNA: TGCGCCAGCAGCCAAGATAGCGGGCACTCCTACGAGCAGTACTTC; CDR3 protein: CASSQDSGHSYEQYF
J gene: TRBJ1-1; D gene: TRBD1; V gene: TRBV9; clone size: NA; CDR3 DNA: TGTGCCAGCAGCGTAGACGGACAGGGGGGTACTGAAGCTTTCTTT; CDR3 protein: CASSVDGQGGTEAFF
J gene: TRBJ2-4; D gene: TRBD1; V gene: TRBV2; clone size: NA; CDR3 DNA: TGTGCCAGCAGGACGGGACAGATCGAAAACATTCAGTACTTC; CDR3 protein: CASRTGQIENIQYF
J gene: TRBJ1-3; D gene: NA; V gene: TRBV30; clone size: NA; CDR3 DNA: TGTGCCTGGAGTGTACGGATGGGGAGCTCTGGAAACACCATATATTTT; CDR3 protein: CAWSVRMGSSGNTIYF
J gene: TRBJ2-3; D gene: TRBD2; V gene: TRBV5-1; clone size: once; CDR3 DNA: TGCGCCAGCAGCTTGGAGGGACTAGCGGGAGCTAAAGATACGCAGTATTTT; CDR3 protein: CASSLEGLAGAKDTQYF
J gene: TRBJ2-4; D gene: TRBD1; V gene: TRBV3-1/TRBV3-2; clone size: NA; CDR3 DNA: TGTGCCAGCAGCCAAGCGGACAGGGGGTCCAAAAACATTCAGTACTTC; CDR3 protein: CASSQADRGSKNIQYF
J gene: TRBJ2-2; D gene: NA; V gene: TRBV7-8; clone size: NA; CDR3 DNA: TGTGCCAGCAGCTTAGGCTTACTAAACACCGGGGAGCTGTTTTTT; CDR3 protein: CASSLGLLNTGELFF
J gene: TRBJ2-2; D gene: TRBD1; V gene: TRBV10-3; clone size: NA; CDR3 DNA: TGTGCCACCAGGATGGGGGGACAGGGGGTATCGAACACCGGGGAGCTGTTTTTT; CDR3 protein: CATRMGGQGVSNTGELFF
J gene: TRBJ1-5; D gene: TRBD1; V gene: TRBV6-6; clone size: NA; CDR3 DNA: TGTGCCAGCAGTCCAGGGGGCCTAGGCAATCAGCCCCAGCATTTT; CDR3 protein: CASSPGGLGNQPQHF
J gene: TRBJ2-3; D gene: NA; V gene: TRBV21-1; clone size: NA; CDR3 DNA: TGTGCCAGCCACGACCTGGGACAGGGGGCCACAGATACGCAGTATTTT; CDR3 protein: CASHDLGQGATDTQYF
J gene: TRBJ1-6; D gene: NA; V gene: TRBV28; clone size: few; CDR3 DNA: TGTGCCAGCACCCCTGCGGGCTCGAGGTCACCCCTCCACTTT; CDR3 protein: CASTPAGSRSPLHF
J gene: TRBJ1-6; D gene: NA; V gene: TRBV30; clone size: NA; CDR3 DNA: TGTGCCTGGAGTGGGAGAGGGATAACAGTACCCCTCCACTTT; CDR3 protein: CAWSGRGITVPLHF
J gene: TRBJ2-7; D gene: TRBD1; V gene: TRBV6-5; clone size: NA; CDR3 DNA: TGTGCCAGCGACTTCTCCAGGGGGACCTACGAGCAGTACTTC; CDR3 protein: CASDFSRGTYEQYF
J gene: TRBJ2-7; D gene: NA; V gene: TRBV21-1; clone size: NA; CDR3 DNA: TGTGCCAGCAGCAGCTATACTCAGCGGGGGGCCGACTACGAGCAGTACTTC; CDR3 protein: CASSSYTQRGADYEQYF
J gene: TRBJ2-5; D gene: NA; V gene: TRBV5-6; clone size: NA; CDR3 DNA: TGTGCCAGCAGCTCAGTGAGGGCGGGGGAGACCCAGTACTTC; CDR3 protein: CASSSVRAGETQYF
J gene: TRBJ2-7; D gene: TRBD2; V gene: TRBV5-3; clone size: NA; CDR3 DNA: TGTGCCAGAAGCCAAATGGGACTAGCGGGGAGCTCCTACGAGCAGTACTTC; CDR3 protein: CARSQMGLAGSSYEQYF
J gene: TRBJ2-3; D gene: NA; V gene: TRBV24-1; clone size: NA; CDR3 DNA: TGTGCCACCAGTGTTAGCGGCACAGATACGCAGTATTTT; CDR3 protein: CATSVSGTDTQYF
J gene: TRBJ2-6; D gene: TRBD1; V gene: TRBV5-1; clone size: NA; CDR3 DNA: TGCGCCAGCAGCCCAGACAGGGGAGGCTCTGGGGCCAACGTCCTGACTTTC; CDR3 protein: CASSPDRGGSGANVLTF
J gene: TRBJ2-3; D gene: TRBD1; V gene: TRBV13; clone size: NA; CDR3 DNA: TGTGCCAGCGACCGGCAGGGGGCGGGAGATACGCAGTATTTT; CDR3 protein: CASDRQGAGDTQYF
J gene: TRBJ1-1; D gene: NA; V gene: TRBV28; clone size: NA; CDR3 DNA: TGTGCCGCCACGGACTCATACGGGAGGACTGAAGCTTTCTTT; CDR3 protein: CAATDSYGRTEAFF